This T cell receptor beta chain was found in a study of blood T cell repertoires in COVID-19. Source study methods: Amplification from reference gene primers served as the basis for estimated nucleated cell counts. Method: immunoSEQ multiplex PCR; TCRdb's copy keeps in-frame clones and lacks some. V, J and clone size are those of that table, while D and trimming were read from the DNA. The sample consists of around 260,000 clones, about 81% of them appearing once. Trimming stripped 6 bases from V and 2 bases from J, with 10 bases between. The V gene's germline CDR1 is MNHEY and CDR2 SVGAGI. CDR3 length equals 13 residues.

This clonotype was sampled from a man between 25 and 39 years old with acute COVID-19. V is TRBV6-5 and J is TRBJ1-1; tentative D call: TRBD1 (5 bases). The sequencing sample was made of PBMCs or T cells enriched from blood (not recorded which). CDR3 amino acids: CASRPGQNTEAFF. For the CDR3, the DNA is TGTGCCAGCAGGCCCGGACAAAACACTGAAGCTTTCTTT.